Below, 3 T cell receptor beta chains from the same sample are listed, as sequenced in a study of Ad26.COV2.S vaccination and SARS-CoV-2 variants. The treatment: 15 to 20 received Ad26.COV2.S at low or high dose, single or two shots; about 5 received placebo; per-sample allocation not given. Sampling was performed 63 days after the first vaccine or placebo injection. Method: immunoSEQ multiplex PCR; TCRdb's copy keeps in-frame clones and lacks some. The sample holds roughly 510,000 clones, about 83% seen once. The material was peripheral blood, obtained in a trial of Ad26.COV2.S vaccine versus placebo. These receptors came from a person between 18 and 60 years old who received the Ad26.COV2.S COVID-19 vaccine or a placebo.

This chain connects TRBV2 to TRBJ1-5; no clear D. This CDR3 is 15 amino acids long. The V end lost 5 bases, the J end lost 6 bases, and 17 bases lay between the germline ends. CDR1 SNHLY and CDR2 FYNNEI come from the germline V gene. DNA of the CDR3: TGTGCCAGCAGTATGACATTCGCGGCGGGTCAGCCCCAGCATTTT. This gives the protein CASSMTFAAGQPQHF.

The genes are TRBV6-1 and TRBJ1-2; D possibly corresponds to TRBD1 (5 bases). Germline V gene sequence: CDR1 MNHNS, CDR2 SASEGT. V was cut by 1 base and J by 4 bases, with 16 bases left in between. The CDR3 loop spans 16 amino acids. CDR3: CASSEGSATEIYGYTF. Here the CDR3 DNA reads TGTGCCAGCAGTGAAGGGTCCGCGACAGAGATCTATGGCTACACCTTC.

The CDR3 DNA reads as TGTGCCAGCAGTAAAAATGGGGCAGTAGAGCAGTACTTC. This encodes CASSKNGAVEQYF. The genes are TRBV12-3 or TRBV12-4 and TRBJ2-7, with D perhaps TRBD1 (5 bases). V was clipped by 5 bases and J by 7 bases, with 15 bases between them. This CDR3 has 13 amino acids.